This entry concerns a single T cell receptor beta chain. With 0 bases clipped from V and 5 bases from J, the junction kept 6 bases outside the gene matches. The CDR3 runs 16 residues. Germline values: CDR1 SGHDN, CDR2 FVKESK. The entry originates in a study of radiotherapy plus CTLA-4 blockade in lung cancer. Data came from immunoSEQ multiplex PCR; TCRdb stores just in-frame clones and leaves some out. The sample shows 15,000 or so clones, 72% of them seen only once. The source was peripheral blood, collected from a patient treated with radiotherapy plus ipilimumab. This receptor was taken from a human donor with non-small cell lung cancer whose response to radiotherapy plus ipilimumab could not be evaluated. The chain is built from TRBV14 and TRBJ1-4, with TRBD1 matching over 7 bases. In nucleotides, the CDR3 is TGTGCCAGCAGCCAAGAACCCGGGACAGCGAATGAAAAACTGTTTTTT. As protein: CASSQEPGTANEKLFF.